What follows describes a single T cell receptor (beta chain). The entry originates in a study of T-cell reconstitution after alpha-beta-depleted transplantation in children. Unique molecular identifiers tagged the TCRbeta library. One entry per CDR3 protein results from TCRdb running MiXCR on the PCR reads. Counted here are around 480,000 distinct CDR3 sequences, 32% occurring once; the ten biggest clones make up 2% to 2.5%. The CDR3 sequence is 12 residues long. The germline V and J ends were trimmed by 7 bases and 6 bases, with 15 bases remaining between them. In germline, CDR1 is SQVTM, CDR2 ANQGSEA.

The gene calls are TRBV29-1 and TRBJ1-2; possible D gene TRBD1, 6 bases. The specimen comprised PBMCs from the stem cell graft donor, sampled from the stem cell graft. This receptor was obtained from a human donor who donated a stem cell graft to a child with aplastic anemia. CDR3 DNA sequence: TGCAGCGCTGCCCAGGGACAACATGGCTACACCTTC. Its protein product is CSAAQGQHGYTF.